The next 20 T cell receptor beta chains were all read from a single sample in a study of lymphopenia after photon versus proton radiotherapy. TCRdb's copy holds only in-frame clones and misses some; the assay was immunoSEQ multiplex PCR. In the table there are about 18,000 clones, 92% of which are singletons. This specimen consisted of peripheral blood, obtained from a patient treated with photon-based radiotherapy. These receptors were taken from a woman aged 40 to 50 with cholangiocarcinoma.

This chain connects TRBV5-1 to TRBJ2-3; D is perhaps TRBD2 (5 bases). V shed 4 bases and J shed 4 bases, with 16 bases lying between them. From germline, CDR1 is SGHRS and CDR2 YFSETQ. The CDR3 is made up of 15 amino acids. In DNA form, the CDR3 reads TGCGCCAGCAGCCGGGCCGGGATTAGCGCAGATACGCAGTATTTT. It specifies CASSRAGISADTQYF.

This clone was recorded only once. The V call is TRBV5-4, the J call TRBJ2-5, with D possibly TRBD2 on 6 matching bases. This CDR3 comprises 14 residues. The V end was cut by 2 bases, the J end by 5 bases, with 13 bases between. CDR1 is SGHNT, CDR2 YYREEE, per germline (reference sequence). The CDR3 is CASSLSASGETQYF. CDR3 sequence (DNA): TGTGCCAGCAGCTTAAGTGCCAGCGGGGAGACCCAGTACTTC.

The chain combines TRBV29-1 with TRBJ1-1; D call uncertain. The germline V and J ends were trimmed by 4 bases and 2 bases, with 11 bases remaining between them. The CDR3 extends over 13 amino acids. Per the germline V gene, CDR1 is SQVTM and CDR2 is ANQGSEA. The chain's CDR3 is CSVGGVGNTEAFF. The CDR3 DNA reads as TGCAGCGTTGGTGGTGTTGGTAACACTGAAGCTTTCTTT.

The V call is TRBV19, the J call TRBJ1-1; TRBD1 might be the D (6 bases). The CDR3 is 14 amino acids. The V gene lost 3 bases and the J gene lost 5 bases, with 13 bases spanning the gap. From germline, CDR1 is LNHDA and CDR2 SQIVND (reference sequence). CDR3 residues: CASSMEVTGTEAFF. The CDR3 nucleotides are TGTGCCAGTAGTATGGAGGTCACAGGGACTGAAGCTTTCTTT.

The rearrangement links TRBV5-1 to TRBJ1-1; TRBD1 agrees at 7 bases. The germline gives CDR1 SGHRS, CDR2 YFSETQ. The length of the CDR3 is 14 residues. The ends lost 3 bases at V and 1 base at J; junction bases unmatched: 3. The CDR3 is CASSSRDRNTEAFF. The CDR3, as DNA: TGCGCCAGCAGCTCCCGGGACAGGAACACTGAAGCTTTCTTT.

This clone was found once. The CDR3 sequence: CASSVALGTDTQYF. For the CDR3, the DNA is TGTGCCAGCAGCGTAGCGCTCGGCACAGATACGCAGTATTTT. The chain employs TRBV9 and TRBJ2-3; no definite D call. The CDR3 totals 14 residues. Germline V gene lookup returns CDR1 SGDLS and CDR2 YYNGEE. Trimming shortened V by 0 bases and J by 1 base, and 6 bases separated the two germline ends. Looking up the rest from reference TRBV9 and TRBJ2-3 gives the full variable domain: DSGVTQTPKHLITATGQRVTLRCSPRSGDLSVYWYQQSLDQGLQFLIQYYNGEERAKGNILERFSAQQFPDLHSELNLSSLELGDSALYFCASSVALGTDTQYFGPGTRLTVL.

V usage is TRBV27 and J usage is TRBJ2-3; D unresolved. CDR3 length: 10 amino acids. V shed 8 bases and J shed 7 bases, with 7 bases lying between them. CDR1 is MNHEY and CDR2 is SMNVEV in the germline V gene (reference sequence). The CDR3 sequence is CASGTYTQYF. CDR3 nucleotides: TGTGCCAGCGGAACTTATACGCAGTATTTT.

The V and J genes are TRBV18 and TRBJ2-7; tentative D call: TRBD2 (6 bases). CDR1 is KGHSH and CDR2 is LQKENI in the germline V gene. The CDR3 is 14 residues long. V was cut by 1 base and J by 3 bases, with 10 bases left in between. This chain's CDR3 is CASSPHGTGYEQYF. CDR3 DNA: TGTGCCAGCTCACCACACGGGACTGGCTACGAGCAGTACTTC.

Concerning this clone itself: This sample also contains other DNA sequences that code for the same CDR3. The chain carries TRBV28 and TRBJ1-1; TRBD1 agrees at 7 bases. Germline loops: CDR1 MDHEN, CDR2 SYDVKM. V trimming: 5 bases; J trimming: 0 bases; junction bases outside the gene matches: 9. The CDR3 loop spans 16 amino acids. CDR3 nucleotides: TGTGCCAGCAGTCCCGAGAGGGGGCGGATGAACACTGAAGCTTTCTTT. Translated: CASSPERGRMNTEAFF.

This chain links TRBV7-9 with TRBJ2-1; 7 nucleotides align to TRBD2. Germline-derived CDR1 and CDR2 are SEHNR and FQNEAQ (reference sequence). Trimming removed 2 bases from V and 8 bases from J; junction bases left unmatched: 15. This CDR3 region has 17 residues. CDR3 region: CASSLLTTGLGRDEQFF. CDR3 sequence (DNA): TGTGCCAGCAGCTTACTAACCACAGGACTGGGGAGGGATGAGCAGTTCTTC.

V usage is TRBV5-1 and J usage is TRBJ1-5, with no clear D. This CDR3 has 13 amino acids. Germline V gene data show CDR1 as SGHRS and CDR2 as YFSETQ. V lost 0 bases and J 4 bases, leaving 5 bases between the germline ends. The CDR3 DNA is TGCGCCAGCAGCTTGGACTGGAATCAGCCCCAGCATTTT. Its translation: CASSLDWNQPQHF.

The J gene is TRBJ1-2, the V gene TRBV4-3; TRBD1 might be the D (5 bases). The germline gives CDR1 LGHNA, CDR2 YSLEER. The CDR3 length is 14 residues. V was trimmed by 0 bases and J by 3 bases, leaving 8 bases between them. DNA of the CDR3: TGCGCCAGCAGCCAAGATCAGGGCGACTATGGCTACACCTTC. This encodes CASSQDQGDYGYTF.

This chain's CDR3 is CASSGWTTDTQYF. In nucleotides, the CDR3 is TGTGCCAGCAGCGGGTGGACCACAGATACGCAGTATTTT. The rearrangement joins TRBV7-9 to TRBJ2-3; D is undetermined. V gave up 5 bases and J gave up 2 bases, with 8 bases separating them. There are 13 residues in the CDR3. Germline V CDR1 and CDR2: SEHNR, FQNEAQ (reference sequence).

This clone was recorded once. The rearrangement uses TRBV5-1 and TRBJ2-1; 9 bases line up with TRBD2. This CDR3 comprises 15 residues. V was clipped by 0 bases and J by 7 bases; unmatched bases: 5. Per the germline V gene, CDR1 is SGHRS and CDR2 is YFSETQ. CDR3 coding DNA: TGCGCCAGCAGCTTGGGCGGGAGGGCCGGAAATGAGCAGTTCTTC. Protein product: CASSLGGRAGNEQFF.

This chain connects TRBV18 to TRBJ1-4, with no clear D. The ends were cut back, 2 bases at V and 8 bases at J, with 9 bases in the middle. Germline CDR1 is KGHSH and CDR2 is LQKENI. The CDR3 totals 13 residues. DNA of the CDR3: TGTGCCAGCTCACCAGACGGGCGGGAAAAACTGTTTTTT. Amino acid sequence: CASSPDGREKLFF.

The V and J genes are TRBV5-4 and TRBJ1-2; D perhaps matches TRBD1 (5 bases). V lost 4 bases to trimming and J lost 4 bases, with 17 bases between them. Looked up from germline, CDR1 is SGHNT and CDR2 is YYREEE (reference sequence). The CDR3 runs to 15 residues. The CDR3 is CASSHGDWGVYGYTF. DNA of the CDR3: TGTGCCAGCAGCCACGGTGATTGGGGGGTCTATGGCTACACCTTC.

In its sample, this clone was seen once. The gene calls are TRBV29-1 and TRBJ2-2; TRBD1 matches 9 bases. Germline V gives CDR1 SQVTM, CDR2 ANQGSEA. This CDR3 has 14 residues. The ends lost 6 bases at V and 5 bases at J; junction bases unmatched: 7. Here the CDR3 reads CSVRQGERTGELFF. The CDR3 region has the DNA TGCAGCGTGAGACAGGGGGAACGGACCGGGGAGCTGTTTTTT.

The chain recombines TRBV5-5 with TRBJ2-3, with TRBD2 matching 10 bases. The CDR3 extends over 16 amino acids. Trimming cost V 3 bases and J 5 bases; bases outside gene matches: 9. The V gene's germline CDR1 is SGHKS and CDR2 YYEKEE (reference sequence). The CDR3 loop is CASSSTVASGGDTQYF. The CDR3 DNA reads TGTGCCAGCAGCTCCACCGTGGCTAGCGGGGGAGATACGCAGTATTTT.

V is TRBV7-3 and J is TRBJ1-1; TRBD1 might be the D (5 bases). This CDR3 has 13 residues. The germline V and J ends were trimmed by 5 bases and 3 bases, with 10 bases remaining between them. The V gene's germline CDR1 is SGHTA and CDR2 FQGTGA. In nucleotides, the CDR3 is TGTGCCAGCAGCCCGCAGGGTTACACTGAAGCTTTCTTT. This gives the protein CASSPQGYTEAFF.

V gene TRBV6-6 combines with J gene TRBJ2-5; TRBD2 matches at 9 bases. The junction had 4 bases not matched to a gene; V was cut back by 9 bases and J by 2 bases. This CDR3 spans 13 amino acids. The germline gives CDR1 MNHNY, CDR2 SVGAGI (reference sequence). The CDR3 loop is CASGAGGQETQYF. DNA of the CDR3: TGTGCCAGTGGGGCGGGGGGGCAAGAGACCCAGTACTTC.